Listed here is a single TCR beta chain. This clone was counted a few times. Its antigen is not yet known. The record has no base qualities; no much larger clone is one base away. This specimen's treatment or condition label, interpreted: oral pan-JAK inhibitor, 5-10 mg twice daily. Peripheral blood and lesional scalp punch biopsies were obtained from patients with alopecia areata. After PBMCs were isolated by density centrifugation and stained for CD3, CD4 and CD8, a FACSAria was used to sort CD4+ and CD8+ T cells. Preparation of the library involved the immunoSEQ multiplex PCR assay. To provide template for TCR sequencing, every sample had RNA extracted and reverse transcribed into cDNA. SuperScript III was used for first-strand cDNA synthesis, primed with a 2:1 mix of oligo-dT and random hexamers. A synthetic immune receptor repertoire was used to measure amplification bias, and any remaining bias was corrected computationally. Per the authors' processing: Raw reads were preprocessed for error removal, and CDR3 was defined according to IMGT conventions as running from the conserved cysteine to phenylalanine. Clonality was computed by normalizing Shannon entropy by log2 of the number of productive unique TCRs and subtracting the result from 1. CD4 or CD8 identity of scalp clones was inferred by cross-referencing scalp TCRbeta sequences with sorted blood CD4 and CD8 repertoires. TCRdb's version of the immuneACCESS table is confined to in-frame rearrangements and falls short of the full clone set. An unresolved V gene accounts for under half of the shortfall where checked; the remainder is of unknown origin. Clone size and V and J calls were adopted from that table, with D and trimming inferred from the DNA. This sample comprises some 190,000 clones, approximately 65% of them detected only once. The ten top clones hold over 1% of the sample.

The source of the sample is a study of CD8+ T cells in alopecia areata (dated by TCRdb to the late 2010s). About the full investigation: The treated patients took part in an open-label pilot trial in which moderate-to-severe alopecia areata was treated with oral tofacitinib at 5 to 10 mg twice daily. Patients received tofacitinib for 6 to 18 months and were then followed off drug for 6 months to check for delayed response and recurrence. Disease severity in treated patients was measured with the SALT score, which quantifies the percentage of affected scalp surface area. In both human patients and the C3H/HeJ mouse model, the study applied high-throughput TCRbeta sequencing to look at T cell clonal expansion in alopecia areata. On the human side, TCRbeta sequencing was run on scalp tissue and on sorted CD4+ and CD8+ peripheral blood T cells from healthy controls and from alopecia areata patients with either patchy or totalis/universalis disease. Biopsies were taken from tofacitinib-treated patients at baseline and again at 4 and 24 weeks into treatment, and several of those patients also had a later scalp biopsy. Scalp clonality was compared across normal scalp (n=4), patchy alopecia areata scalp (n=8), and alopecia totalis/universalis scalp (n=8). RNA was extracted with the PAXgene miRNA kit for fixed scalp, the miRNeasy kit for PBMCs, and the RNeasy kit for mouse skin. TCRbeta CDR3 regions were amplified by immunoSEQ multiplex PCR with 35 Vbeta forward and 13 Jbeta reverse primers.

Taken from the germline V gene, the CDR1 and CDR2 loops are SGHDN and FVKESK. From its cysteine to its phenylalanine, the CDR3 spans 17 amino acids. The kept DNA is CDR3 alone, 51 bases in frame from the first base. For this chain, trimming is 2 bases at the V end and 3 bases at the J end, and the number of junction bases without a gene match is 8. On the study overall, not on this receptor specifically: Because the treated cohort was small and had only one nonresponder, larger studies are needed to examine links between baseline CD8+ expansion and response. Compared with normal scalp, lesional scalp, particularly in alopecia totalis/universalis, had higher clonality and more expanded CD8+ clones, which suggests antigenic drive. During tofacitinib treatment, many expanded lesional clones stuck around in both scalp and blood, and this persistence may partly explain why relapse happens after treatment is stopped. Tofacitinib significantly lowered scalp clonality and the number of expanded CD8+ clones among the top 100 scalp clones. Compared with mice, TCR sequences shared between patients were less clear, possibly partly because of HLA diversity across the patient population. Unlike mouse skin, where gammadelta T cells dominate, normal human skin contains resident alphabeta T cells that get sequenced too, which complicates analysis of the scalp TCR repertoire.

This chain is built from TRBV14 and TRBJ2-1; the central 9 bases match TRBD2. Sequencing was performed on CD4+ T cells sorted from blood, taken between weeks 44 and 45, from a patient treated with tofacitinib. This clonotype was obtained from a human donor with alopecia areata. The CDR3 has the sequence CASSQRVAGALYNEQFF. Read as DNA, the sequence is TGTGCCAGCAGCCAACGCGTAGCGGGGGCTCTCTACAATGAGCAGTTCTTC.